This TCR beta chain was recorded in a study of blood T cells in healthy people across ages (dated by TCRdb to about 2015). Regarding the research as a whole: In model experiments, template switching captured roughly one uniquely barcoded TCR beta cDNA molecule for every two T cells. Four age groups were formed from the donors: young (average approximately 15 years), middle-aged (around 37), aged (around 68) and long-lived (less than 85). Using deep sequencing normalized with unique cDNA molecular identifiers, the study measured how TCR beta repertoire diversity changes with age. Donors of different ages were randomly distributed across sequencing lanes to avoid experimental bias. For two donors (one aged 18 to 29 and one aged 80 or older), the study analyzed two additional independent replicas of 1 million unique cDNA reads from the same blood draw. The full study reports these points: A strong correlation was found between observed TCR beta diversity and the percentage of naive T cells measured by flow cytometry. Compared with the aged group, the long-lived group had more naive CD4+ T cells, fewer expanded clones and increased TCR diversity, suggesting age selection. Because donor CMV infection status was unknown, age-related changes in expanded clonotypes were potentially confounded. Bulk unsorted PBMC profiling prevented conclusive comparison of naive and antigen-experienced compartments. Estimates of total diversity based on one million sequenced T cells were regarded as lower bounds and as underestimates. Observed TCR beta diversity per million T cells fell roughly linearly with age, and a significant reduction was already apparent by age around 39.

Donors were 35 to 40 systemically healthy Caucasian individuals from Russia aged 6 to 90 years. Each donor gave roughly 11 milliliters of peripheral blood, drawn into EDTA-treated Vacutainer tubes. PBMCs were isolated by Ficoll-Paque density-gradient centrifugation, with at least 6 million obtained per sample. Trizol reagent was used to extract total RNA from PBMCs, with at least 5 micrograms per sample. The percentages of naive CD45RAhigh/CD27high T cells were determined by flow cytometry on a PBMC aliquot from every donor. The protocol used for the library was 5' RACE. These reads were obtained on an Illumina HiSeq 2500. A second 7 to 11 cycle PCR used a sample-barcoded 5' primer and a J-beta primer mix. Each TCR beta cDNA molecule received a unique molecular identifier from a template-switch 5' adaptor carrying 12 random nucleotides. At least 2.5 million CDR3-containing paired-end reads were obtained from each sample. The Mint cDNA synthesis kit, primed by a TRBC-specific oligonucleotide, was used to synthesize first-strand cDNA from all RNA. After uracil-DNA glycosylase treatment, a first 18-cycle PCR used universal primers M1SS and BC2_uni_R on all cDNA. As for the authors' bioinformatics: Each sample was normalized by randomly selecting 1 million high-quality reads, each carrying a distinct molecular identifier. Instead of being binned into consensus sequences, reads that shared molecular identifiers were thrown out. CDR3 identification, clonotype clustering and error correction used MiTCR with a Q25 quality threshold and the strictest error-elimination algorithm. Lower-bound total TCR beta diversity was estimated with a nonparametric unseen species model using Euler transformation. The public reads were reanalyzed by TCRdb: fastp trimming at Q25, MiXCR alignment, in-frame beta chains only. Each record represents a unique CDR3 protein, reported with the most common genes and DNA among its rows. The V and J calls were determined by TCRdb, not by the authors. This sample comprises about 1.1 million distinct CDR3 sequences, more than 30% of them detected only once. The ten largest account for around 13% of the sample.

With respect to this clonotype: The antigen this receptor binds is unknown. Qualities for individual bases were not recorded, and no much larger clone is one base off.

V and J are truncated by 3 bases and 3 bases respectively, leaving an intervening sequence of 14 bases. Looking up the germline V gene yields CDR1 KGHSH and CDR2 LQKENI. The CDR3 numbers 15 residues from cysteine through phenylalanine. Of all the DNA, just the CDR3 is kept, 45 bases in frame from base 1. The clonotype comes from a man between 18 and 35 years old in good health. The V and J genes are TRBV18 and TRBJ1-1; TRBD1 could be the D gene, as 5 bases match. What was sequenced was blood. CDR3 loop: CASSPFGTGDTEAFF. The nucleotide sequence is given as TGTGCCAGCTCACCGTTTGGGACCGGGGACACTGAAGCTTTCTTT.